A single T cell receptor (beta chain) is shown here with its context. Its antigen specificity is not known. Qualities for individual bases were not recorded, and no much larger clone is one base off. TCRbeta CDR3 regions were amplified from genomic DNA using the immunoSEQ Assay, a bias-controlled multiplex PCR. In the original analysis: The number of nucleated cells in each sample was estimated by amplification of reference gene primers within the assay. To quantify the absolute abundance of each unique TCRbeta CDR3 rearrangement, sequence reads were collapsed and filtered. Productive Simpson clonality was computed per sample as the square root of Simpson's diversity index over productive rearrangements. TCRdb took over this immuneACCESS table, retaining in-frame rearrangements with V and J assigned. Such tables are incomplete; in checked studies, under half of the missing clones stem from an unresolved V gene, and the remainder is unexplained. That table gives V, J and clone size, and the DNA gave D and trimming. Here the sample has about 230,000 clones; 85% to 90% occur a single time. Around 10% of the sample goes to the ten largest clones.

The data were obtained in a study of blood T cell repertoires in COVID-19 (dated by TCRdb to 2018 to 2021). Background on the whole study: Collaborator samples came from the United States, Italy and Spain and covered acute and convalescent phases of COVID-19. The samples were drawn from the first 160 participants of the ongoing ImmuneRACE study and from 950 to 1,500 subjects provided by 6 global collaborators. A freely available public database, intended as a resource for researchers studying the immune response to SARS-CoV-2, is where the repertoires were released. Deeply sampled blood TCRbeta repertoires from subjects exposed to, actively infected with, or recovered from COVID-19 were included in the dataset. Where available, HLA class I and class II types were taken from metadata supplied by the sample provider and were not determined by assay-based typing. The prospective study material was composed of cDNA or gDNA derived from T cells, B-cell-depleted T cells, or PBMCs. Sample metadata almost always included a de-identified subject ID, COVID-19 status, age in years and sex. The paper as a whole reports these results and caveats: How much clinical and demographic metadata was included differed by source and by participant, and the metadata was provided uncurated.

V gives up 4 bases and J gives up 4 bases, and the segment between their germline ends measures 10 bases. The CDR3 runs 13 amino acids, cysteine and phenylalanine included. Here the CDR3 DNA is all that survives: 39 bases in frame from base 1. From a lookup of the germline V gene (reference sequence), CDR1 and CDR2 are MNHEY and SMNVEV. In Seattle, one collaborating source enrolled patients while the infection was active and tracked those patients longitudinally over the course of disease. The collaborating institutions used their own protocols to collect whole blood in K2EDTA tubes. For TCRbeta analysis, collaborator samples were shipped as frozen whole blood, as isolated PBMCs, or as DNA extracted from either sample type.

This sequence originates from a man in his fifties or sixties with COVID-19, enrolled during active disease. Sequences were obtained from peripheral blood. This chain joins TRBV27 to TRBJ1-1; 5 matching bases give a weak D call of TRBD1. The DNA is TGTGCCAGCAGTTATGTCAGGGCCACTGAAGCTTTCTTT. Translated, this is CASSYVRATEAFF.